The 24 T cell receptor beta chains presented below share a single source sample, sequenced in a study of cytomegalovirus exposure and HLA in healthy donors. PCR primers comprised 60 Vbeta and 13 Jbeta primers. Assay: immunoSEQ multiplex PCR; the TCRdb copy retains only in-frame clones and omits some. Its table lists fewer than 250,000 clones. Sequencing was performed on PBMCs. These receptors were obtained from a woman in her 30s in good health and CMV-seropositive.

The V call is TRBV5-1, the J call TRBJ2-1, with TRBD2 identical over 16 bases. The junction had 5 bases not matched to a gene; V was cut back by 4 bases and J by 10 bases. This CDR3 spans 15 amino acids. The germline gives CDR1 SGHRS, CDR2 YFSETQ. The CDR3 DNA reads as TGCGCCAGCAGCCTGGGACTAGCGGGGGGGCAAGAGCAGTTCTTC. This gives the protein CASSLGLAGGQEQFF.

The chain recombines TRBV19 with TRBJ2-7; D not certain. The germline V gene encodes CDR1 LNHDA and CDR2 SQIVND (reference sequence). The CDR3 loop spans 15 amino acids. V lost 1 base and J lost 2, with 12 bases in between. The CDR3 is CASSIVKAPTYEQYF. The CDR3 nucleotides read TGTGCCAGTAGTATAGTAAAAGCTCCCACCTACGAGCAGTACTTC.

The J gene is TRBJ1-5, the V gene TRBV28; D unclear. Trimming cost V 4 bases and J 10 bases, with 8 bases left between them. This CDR3 comprises 11 residues. Per the germline V gene, CDR1 is MDHEN and CDR2 is SYDVKM. CDR3 DNA sequence: TGTGCCAGCAGTTCCCTAATCCCCCAGCATTTT. It translates to CASSSLIPQHF. Complete variable domain (other parts from reference TRBV28 and TRBJ1-5): DVKVTQSSRYLVKRTGEKVFLECVQDMDHENMFWYRQDPGLGLRLIYFSYDVKMKEKGDIPEGYSVSREKKERFSLILESASTNQTSMYLCASSSLIPQHFGDGTRLSIL.

The V and J genes are TRBV10-3 and TRBJ2-5; unclear D gene. The CDR3 consists of 13 residues. Trimming took off 6 bases at V and 5 bases at J, with 13 bases between the two ends. The germline V gene has CDR1 ENHRY and CDR2 SYGVKD. The CDR3 loop is CAISSLSWETQYF. CDR3 nucleotides: TGTGCCATCAGCTCCCTTAGTTGGGAGACCCAGTACTTC.

The chain couples TRBV9 to TRBJ2-2; 8 bases are a match to TRBD2. CDR3 length: 18 residues. With 6 bases clipped from V and 2 bases from J, the junction kept 15 bases outside the gene matches. CDR1 and CDR2 from the germline V gene are SGDLS and YYNGEE. The CDR3 nucleotides are TGTGCCAGCACCCCACCCGGAGACGGGAGGGGTAACACCGGGGAGCTGTTTTTT. This translates into CASTPPGDGRGNTGELFF.

The chain couples TRBV2 to TRBJ1-1; a weak D match, TRBD1 (6 bases). The V end was cut by 10 bases, the J end by 1 base, with 10 bases between. The CDR3 totals 12 residues. CDR1 is SNHLY and CDR2 is FYNNEI in the germline V gene. The CDR3: CATLQGNTEAFF. The DNA of the CDR3 is TGTGCCACACTACAGGGGAACACTGAAGCTTTCTTT.

The CDR3 bases are TGTGCCAGCAGTCTAGGACTCTTACCCTCCTACGAGCAGTACTTC. Residues: CASSLGLLPSYEQYF. This chain connects TRBV28 to TRBJ2-7; possibly TRBD2 for D (5 bases). CDR1 is MDHEN and CDR2 is SYDVKM in the germline V gene. The V gene lost 5 bases and the J gene lost 0 bases, with 14 bases spanning the gap. The CDR3 has 15 amino acids.

Here the CDR3 DNA reads TGCGCCAGCAGCCCGCAAGGGGCAACTAATGAAAAACTGTTTTTT. Its protein product is CASSPQGATNEKLFF. The chain employs TRBV5-1 and TRBJ1-4; possibly TRBD1 for D (5 bases). The V gene's germline CDR1 is SGHRS and CDR2 YFSETQ. This CDR3 is 15 amino acids long. Trimming removed 4 bases at V and 0 bases at J, with 10 bases between.

This chain links TRBV2 with TRBJ2-5; the match to TRBD2 covers 9 bases. The germline V gene encodes CDR1 SNHLY and CDR2 FYNNEI. The ends lost 2 bases at V and 2 bases at J; junction bases unmatched: 9. This CDR3 comprises 17 residues. CDR3 loop: CASSEWGLAGGQETQYF. The CDR3 coding sequence is TGTGCCAGCAGTGAATGGGGGTTGGCGGGGGGGCAAGAGACCCAGTACTTC.

The chain links TRBV11-2 to TRBJ2-7; D possibly corresponds to TRBD1 (5 bases). From germline, CDR1 is SGHAT and CDR2 FQNNGV. V lost 1 base, J lost 0 bases, and 10 bases lay in between. The CDR3 extends over 15 amino acids. CDR3 protein: CASSLGPGNSYEQYF. The CDR3 DNA is TGTGCCAGCAGCTTAGGTCCAGGGAACTCCTACGAGCAGTACTTC.

This chain joins TRBV6-5 and TRBJ1-1, with 9 bases that match TRBD1. The CDR3 loop spans 13 amino acids. Trimming took 5 bases from V and 4 from J; bases not matched to a gene: 2. Germline values: CDR1 MNHEY, CDR2 SVGAGI. The chain's CDR3 is CASSRDRATEAFF. CDR3 bases: TGTGCCAGCAGTCGGGACAGGGCCACTGAAGCTTTCTTT.

This chain uses TRBV5-1 with TRBJ2-1; 9 bases align to TRBD2. There are 15 residues in the CDR3. V trimming: 6 bases; J trimming: 4 bases; junction bases outside the gene matches: 8. Germline CDR1 reads SGHRS; CDR2 reads YFSETQ. CDR3 nucleotide sequence: TGCGCCAGCAAGGAGAATAGCGGGAGTTACAATGAGCAGTTCTTC. This codes for CASKENSGSYNEQFF.

The genes are TRBV19 and TRBJ2-1; tentatively, D is TRBD1 (6 bases). The ends were cut back, 4 bases at V and 10 bases at J, with 11 bases in the middle. The CDR3 length is 12 residues. The V gene's germline CDR1 is LNHDA and CDR2 SQIVND (reference sequence). For the CDR3, the DNA is TGTGCCAGTAGTACCCCCGGGACAGAGCAGTTCTTC. Protein: CASSTPGTEQFF.

The chain combines TRBV7-7 with TRBJ2-1; TRBD2 agrees at 11 bases. CDR3 length: 13 residues. The junction had 6 bases not matched to a gene; V was cut back by 3 bases and J by 14 bases. CDR1 and CDR2 from the germline V gene are SSHAT and FNYEAQ (reference sequence). This CDR3 reads CASSLPSGRWEFF. The CDR3 DNA reads as TGTGCCAGCAGCTTGCCTAGCGGGAGGTGGGAGTTCTTC.

The J gene is TRBJ1-3, the V gene TRBV5-1; 9 bases align to TRBD1. CDR1 is SGHRS and CDR2 is YFSETQ in the germline V gene. This CDR3 is built from 17 residues. J gave up 1 base and V 1 base, and 6 bases lay outside the gene matches. The CDR3: CASSLRDREVSGNTIYF. CDR3 bases: TGCGCCAGCAGCTTGAGGGACAGGGAAGTGTCTGGAAACACCATATATTTT.

The chain joins TRBV18 to TRBJ2-7, with TRBD1 matching 8 bases. CDR3 size: 14 residues. Germline-derived CDR1 and CDR2 are KGHSH and LQKENI. V gave up 5 bases and J gave up 5 bases; unmatched junction bases: 8. CDR3 sequence: CASSEYRDRNEQYF. CDR3 bases: TGTGCCAGCTCAGAGTACCGGGACAGGAACGAGCAGTACTTC.

This chain links TRBV6-5 with TRBJ1-1, with a tentative D call TRBD1 (6 bases). Germline V CDR1 and CDR2: MNHEY, SVGAGI. The V end lost 6 bases, the J end lost 3 bases, and 11 bases lay between the germline ends. The CDR3 contains 13 residues. The CDR3 bases are TGTGCCAGCAGCGGAACAGGGTACACTGAAGCTTTCTTT. It translates to CASSGTGYTEAFF.

This chain connects TRBV13 to TRBJ2-2, with TRBD1 as a possible D gene (5 bases). Between the trimmed V and J ends, which lost 2 bases and 4 bases, there was a span of 11 bases. Germline V gene data show CDR1 as PRHDT and CDR2 as FYEKMQ (reference sequence). The CDR3 totals 15 residues. CDR3 sequence: CASSLFQGSTGELFF. CDR3 nucleotide sequence: TGTGCCAGCAGCTTATTTCAGGGTAGCACCGGGGAGCTGTTTTTT. The complete variable domain, with remaining parts taken from reference TRBV13 and TRBJ2-2, reads AAGVIQSPRHLIKEKRETATLKCYPIPRHDTVYWYQQGPGQDPQFLISFYEKMQSDKGSIPDRFSAQQFSDYHSELNMSSLELGDSALYFCASSLFQGSTGELFFGEGSRLTVL.

V and J are TRBV13 and TRBJ1-1, with D uncertain. Germline V lookup: CDR1 PRHDT, CDR2 FYEKMQ (reference sequence). The CDR3 contains 15 residues. V was cut by 0 bases and J by 0 bases, with 8 bases left in between. The CDR3 sequence is CASSLGGVMNTEAFF. The CDR3 DNA reads as TGTGCCAGCAGCTTAGGCGGGGTCATGAACACTGAAGCTTTCTTT.

The rearrangement links TRBV6-6 to TRBJ2-7; D gene uncertain. Germline V gives CDR1 MNHNY, CDR2 SVGAGI (reference sequence). CDR3 length: 16 amino acids. V was cut by 0 bases and J by 0 bases, with 12 bases left in between. CDR3 region: CASSYSFRSASYEQYF. Here the CDR3 DNA reads TGTGCCAGCAGTTACTCGTTTAGGAGTGCCTCCTACGAGCAGTACTTC.

The chain has TRBV19 and TRBJ1-5, with TRBD1 matching over 8 bases. This CDR3 has 15 residues. CDR1 and CDR2 (germline): LNHDA, SQIVND (reference sequence). V lost 6 bases, J lost 4 bases, and 8 bases stayed unmatched. This CDR3 reads CASRSDRGRNQPQHF. CDR3 coding DNA: TGTGCCAGTAGGAGCGACAGGGGAAGGAATCAGCCCCAGCATTTT.

The gene calls are TRBV5-1 and TRBJ2-7; weak D call: TRBD2 (5 bases). V gave up 3 bases and J gave up 2 bases, with 12 bases separating them. The CDR3 is 14 residues long. The germline V gene has CDR1 SGHRS and CDR2 YFSETQ. The CDR3 is CASSSDGITYEQYF. In DNA, the CDR3 is TGCGCCAGCAGCTCGGACGGGATTACCTACGAGCAGTACTTC.

Points on this clone: A junction boundary mismatches the germline segment, possibly from a read error. This rearrangement joins TRBV28 to TRBJ2-1, with 7 bases lining up with TRBD1. Germline V lookup: CDR1 MDHEN, CDR2 SYDVKM. The CDR3 spans 15 residues. For the CDR3, the DNA is TGTGCCAGCGGAAAGACAGGGCTCGGGGACAATCAGCAGTTCTTC. It yields the protein CASGKTGLGDNQQFF.

With regard to this clone: Other nucleotide sequences in the sample specify the same CDR3. The chain uses TRBV6-1 and TRBJ2-4; TRBD2 might be the D (6 bases). Deletions cut 2 bases from V and 9 bases from J, with 14 bases between. The germline gives CDR1 MNHNS, CDR2 SASEGT. CDR3 length equals 14 residues. The CDR3 sequence: CASSESGSGGIQYF. The CDR3 nucleotides are TGTGCCAGCAGTGAATCTGGTAGCGGTGGCATTCAGTACTTC.